The rows below give T cell receptor beta chains drawn from one sample of a study of shared clonotypes between healthy human individuals. Generated by immunoSEQ multiplex PCR, the TCRdb table keeps only in-frame clones and is missing some. The sample holds 1,500,000 or so clones; 98% are singletons and the top ten take 0.36%. Sequenced material: naive CD4+ T cells sorted from blood. All receptors derive from a man aged 30 to 45 in good health. Each CDR3 is given with its conserved first and last residue. The D gene is left open where the match is weak. Where a row states a size, it is once, few, many or the class of an expanded clone; other rows omit it.

.	TRBV5-5	TRBJ2-2	.	TGTGCCAGCAGCCGTCTGAACACCGGGGAGCTGTTTTTT	CASSRLNTGELFF
TRBD2	TRBV5-1	TRBJ2-1	.	TGCGCCAGCAGCCGGCGCTCGTGGGCTAGCGGGGAAGTTAATGAGCAGTTCTTC	CASSRRSWASGEVNEQFF
.	TRBV18	TRBJ2-3	.	TGTGCCAGCTCACCACCGAGGAACACAGATACGCAGTATTTT	CASSPPRNTDTQYF
TRBD1	TRBV6-5	TRBJ1-4	.	TGTGCCAGCAGTTACTCGACAGGGACAGGTGAAAAACTGTTTTTT	CASSYSTGTGEKLFF
.	TRBV29-1	TRBJ1-1	.	TGCAGCGTTTGGAAGACACTGGACACTGAAGCTTTCTTT	CSVWKTLDTEAFF
.	TRBV4-2	TRBJ2-3	.	TGTGCCAGCAGCCCCAGGGCAGATACGCAGTATTTT	CASSPRADTQYF
TRBD1	TRBV2	TRBJ1-2	.	TGTGCCAGCAGGGGGGACAGGGGCCATGTGGGCTACACCTTC	CASRGDRGHVGYTF
TRBD2	TRBV7-8	TRBJ2-1	.	TGTGCCAGCAGCCCTGGGATAGCGGGAGCCTCCGGTGAGCAGTTCTTC	CASSPGIAGASGEQFF
.	TRBV27	TRBJ2-1	.	TGTGCCAGCAGACATGCGGTAGGGCCCCTATTGGGCTCCTACAATGAGCAGTTCTTC	CASRHAVGPLLGSYNEQFF
TRBD2	TRBV28	TRBJ2-1	once	TGTGCCAGCAGTTTACTAACGGGACTAGCGGGGAACAATGAGCAGTTCTTC	CASSLLTGLAGNNEQFF
.	TRBV6-1	TRBJ2-1	.	TGTGCCAGCAGTGAAGTTCGGGTGAATGAGCAGTTCTTC	CASSEVRVNEQFF
TRBD2	TRBV5-6	TRBJ2-3	.	TGTGCCAGCAGCTCACGACTAGCGGGAGATTGGTATTTT	CASSSRLAGDWYF
.	TRBV5-1	TRBJ1-1	.	TGCGCCAGCAGCTTCGGACAGCCCAACACTGAAGCTTTCTTT	CASSFGQPNTEAFF
.	TRBV6-5	TRBJ2-2	once	TGTGCCAGCCGACAGAGCGCAGCGAACACCGGGGAGCTGTTTTTT	CASRQSAANTGELFF
.	TRBV5-1	TRBJ2-1	.	TGCGCCAGCAGCGCAGGGGTTGAGCAGTTCTTC	CASSAGVEQFF
.	TRBV6-6	TRBJ2-7	.	TGTGCCAGCAGTTACGGGGGTCCCAACGAGCAGTACTTC	CASSYGGPNEQYF
.	TRBV9	TRBJ2-7	.	TGTGCCAGCAGCGTAGGGGGAGAGACCCGGTTCTACGAGCAGTACTTC	CASSVGGETRFYEQYF
.	TRBV28	TRBJ1-5	.	TGTGCCAGCAGCTCACAGGTGCGAGAGCAGCCCCAGCATTTT	CASSSQVREQPQHF
.	TRBV4-3	TRBJ2-7	.	TGCGCCAGCAGCCAAGATCGTGGGGCAGGGGCCGGCGAGCAGTACTTC	CASSQDRGAGAGEQYF
TRBD2	TRBV29-1	TRBJ2-7	.	TGCAGCGCGCACCTAGCGGGGCGCGAGCAGTACTTC	CSAHLAGREQYF
.	TRBV9	TRBJ1-2	.	TGTGCCAGCAGCTCTACAGGAATATATGGCTACACCTTC	CASSSTGIYGYTF
TRBD2	TRBV18	TRBJ2-2	.	TGTGCCAGCTCGACTCAGGGACTAGCGGGAGTTAACACCGGGGAGCTGTTTTTT	CASSTQGLAGVNTGELFF
TRBD2	TRBV10-3	TRBJ2-1	.	TGTGCCATCAGTACCTTGACTAGCGGGAGGATCTACAATGAGCAGTTCTTC	CAISTLTSGRIYNEQFF
.	TRBV7-9	TRBJ1-2	.	TGTGCCAGCAGCTTAGCGCCTCCGACCTACGCGGTCTATGGCTACACCTTC	CASSLAPPTYAVYGYTF
.	TRBV5-1	TRBJ1-2	.	TGCGCCAGCAGCTTGGCAGCCACTGAACTCTATGGCTACACCTTC	CASSLAATELYGYTF
TRBD1	TRBV6-1	TRBJ1-2	.	TGTGCCAGCAGTGACCAATCCCGGGACAGAAACTATGGCTACACCTTC	CASSDQSRDRNYGYTF
.	TRBV7-9	TRBJ2-5	.	TGTGCCAGCAGCGTTCACCAAGAGACCCAGTACTTC	CASSVHQETQYF
TRBD2	TRBV5-1	TRBJ2-7	.	TGCGCCAGCAACATGGGGACTAGCGGGCATTACGAGCAGTACTTC	CASNMGTSGHYEQYF
.	TRBV18	TRBJ1-1	once	TGTGCCAGCTCAACCACAGGAGAGAACACTGAAGCTTTCTTT	CASSTTGENTEAFF
TRBD2	TRBV11-3	TRBJ2-1	once	TGTGCCAGCAGCTTAAGACTAGCGGGAGTGGTCAATGAGCAGTTCTTC	CASSLRLAGVVNEQFF
TRBD1	TRBV25-1	TRBJ1-4	.	TGTGCCAGCAGTGAATCCCAGACAGGGGCCCATGAAAAACTGTTTTTT	CASSESQTGAHEKLFF
.	TRBV29-1	TRBJ1-3	.	TGCAGCGTTGCCCGCGCTACCACCTCTGGAAACACCATATATTTT	CSVARATTSGNTIYF
TRBD2	TRBV4-1	TRBJ2-5	.	TGCGCCAGCAGCCAAGGACTAGCGGGAGGGTGGCAAGAGACCCAGTACTTC	CASSQGLAGGWQETQYF
.	TRBV6-1	TRBJ2-2	.	TGTGCCAGCGTCTCGGGAACGAACACCGGGGAGCTGTTTTTT	CASVSGTNTGELFF
TRBD2	TRBV5-1	TRBJ2-7	.	TGCGCCAGCAGCTTGCCCCGGGCTAGCGGGAGGAGCTCCTACGAGCAGTACTTC	CASSLPRASGRSSYEQYF
TRBD1	TRBV5-1	TRBJ2-2	.	TGCGCCAGCAGCTTGCACGGGACAGGGGTCCCCGGGGAGCTGTTTTTT	CASSLHGTGVPGELFF